What follows are 12 T cell receptor beta chains derived from one specimen sequenced in a study of T cell repertoires in cytomegalovirus infection. TCRdb analysed the reads with MiXCR anew, one entry per CDR3 protein. The sample has 650,000 to 850,000 distinct CDR3 sequences; 25% to 30% are singletons. No cognate antigen is known for these TCRs. The specimen was cultured CD8+ T cells from PBMCs, collected from culture after CMV antigen stimulation. All receptors derive from a human donor in good health (CMV status not recorded). Some clones in this sample may be carry-over from other donors' samples.

The chain is built from TRBV29-1 and TRBJ2-7; D possibly corresponds to TRBD1 (6 bases). Trimming cost V 5 bases and J 0 bases, with 11 bases left between them. This CDR3 has 13 residues. Germline V gives CDR1 SQVTM, CDR2 ANQGSEA. For the CDR3, the DNA is TGCAGCGTTTTCTTGGACAGCTCCTACGAGCAGTACTTC. Translated, it gives CSVFLDSSYEQYF.

This clonotype was detected many times. The rearrangement joins TRBV7-6 to TRBJ2-7, with 10 bases aligning to TRBD1. The CDR3 contains 15 residues. V shed 5 bases, J shed 2 bases, and the junction held 6 bases outside the gene matches. Germline V lookup: CDR1 SGHVS, CDR2 FNYEAQ. As DNA, the CDR3 is TGTGCCAGCAGCCAGACCGGGACAGGGGCCTACGAGCAGTACTTC. Its translation: CASSQTGTGAYEQYF.

This clonotype was seen many times. The chain links TRBV7-8 to TRBJ1-1, with D tentatively TRBD1 (5 bases). The ends were cut back, 6 bases at V and 3 bases at J, with 8 bases in the middle. Germline V lookup: CDR1 SGHVS, CDR2 FQNEAQ. The CDR3 consists of 12 residues. CDR3 sequence (DNA): TGTGCCAGCAGGTTGGGGGACACTGAAGCTTTCTTT. Its translation is CASRLGDTEAFF.

At least ten counts were recorded for this clonotype. This chain connects TRBV7-2 to TRBJ2-2, with 9 bases identical to TRBD2. V shed 2 bases, J shed 7 bases, and the junction held 11 bases outside the gene matches. CDR3 size: 17 residues. Germline CDR1 is SGHTA and CDR2 is FQGNSA. The CDR3 loop reads CASSLSRRGGPFGELFF. The CDR3 nucleotides are TGTGCCAGCAGCTTAAGTCGGCGGGGGGGCCCATTCGGGGAGCTGTTTTTT.

V and J are TRBV4-1 and TRBJ2-7; tentative D call: TRBD1 (5 bases). Trimming removed 4 bases from V and 0 bases from J, with 16 bases in between. CDR3 size: 16 residues. CDR1 and CDR2 from the germline V gene are MGHRA and YSYEKL. The CDR3 here is CASSPRQSALSYEQYF. CDR3 sequence (DNA): TGCGCCAGCAGCCCCCGACAGTCCGCCCTCTCCTACGAGCAGTACTTC.

V and J are TRBV7-9 and TRBJ1-1, with 8 bases matching TRBD1. CDR1 is SEHNR, CDR2 FQNEAQ, per germline (reference sequence). The length of the CDR3 is 15 residues. Unmatched junction bases numbered 10, after V lost 6 bases and J lost 4 bases. CDR3 loop: CASRPTGDPGTEAFF. The CDR3 DNA reads as TGTGCCAGCAGACCGACAGGGGACCCAGGCACTGAAGCTTTCTTT.

The table lists this clonotype with a few counts. The CDR3: CASSTSIGGANEQFF. The CDR3 DNA is TGTGCCAGTAGTACCTCTATCGGGGGGGCCAATGAGCAGTTCTTC. The chain recombines TRBV19 with TRBJ2-1; TRBD2 matches at 8 bases. Germline assignment: CDR1 LNHDA and CDR2 SQIVND (reference sequence). This CDR3 is 15 amino acids long. V dropped 4 bases and J dropped 6; count of bases not matched to a gene: 8.

The V call is TRBV5-4, the J call TRBJ2-5; 7 bases map to TRBD1. V gave up 0 bases and J gave up 6 bases; unmatched junction bases: 5. The CDR3 runs to 14 residues. CDR1 and CDR2 from the germline V gene are SGHNT and YYREEE (reference sequence). The DNA for the CDR3 is TGTGCCAGCAGCTTGGAAGGGGGCGGGCAGACCCAGTACTTC. Protein sequence: CASSLEGGGQTQYF.

The rearrangement joins TRBV6-1 to TRBJ1-2; D gene uncertain. Per germline, CDR1 MNHNS and CDR2 SASEGT. V was shortened by 3 bases and J by 4 bases, with 15 bases between the two germline ends. The CDR3 consists of 15 residues. CDR3: CASSDRLVTVYGYTF. The CDR3 DNA reads as TGTGCCAGCAGTGACCGTCTGGTGACGGTCTATGGCTACACCTTC.

Ten or more counts support this clonotype. The chain employs TRBV7-9 and TRBJ2-2, with D possibly called TRBD1 or TRBD2 (5 bases each). The length of the CDR3 is 14 residues. V was cut by 3 bases and J by 7 bases, with 12 bases left in between. The germline V gene encodes CDR1 SEHNR and CDR2 FQNEAQ (reference sequence). CDR3 residues: CASSFQRGVGELFF. The CDR3 DNA reads TGTGCCAGCAGCTTCCAGAGGGGTGTCGGGGAGCTGTTTTTT.

This clonotype was observed a handful of times. The chain uses TRBV28 and TRBJ1-3; 8 bases are shared with TRBD1. In germline, CDR1 is MDHEN, CDR2 SYDVKM. The V and J ends lost 5 bases and 7 bases, in that order; junction bases with no gene match: 7. The length of the CDR3 is 14 residues. The CDR3 sequence: CASSLRGLENTIYF. The CDR3 DNA is TGTGCCAGCAGTCTCAGGGGGCTGGAGAACACCATATATTTT.

This clonotype was detected many times. This chain links TRBV12-3 or TRBV12-4 with TRBJ2-1, with 7 bases fitting TRBD2. The CDR3 sequence is 17 residues long. V shed 6 bases and J 6 bases; nucleotides not matched to a gene: 17. The CDR3 protein is CASSLRGKGLTRNEQFF. The CDR3 DNA reads TGTGCCAGCAGCCTAAGGGGTAAGGGACTAACTCGCAATGAGCAGTTCTTC.